A single T cell receptor beta chain is shown here with its context. The sample originates from a study of blood T cell repertoires in COVID-19. About the study: The origin of the acute and convalescent COVID-19 samples was the United States, Italy and Spain. T cells, B-cell-depleted T cells, or PBMCs provided the cDNA or gDNA that served as material.

The V segment lost 4 bases and the J segment 2 bases; nucleotides outside the gene matches: 4. Germline V gene sequence: CDR1 KGHDR, CDR2 SFDVKD. The CDR3 loop spans 14 amino acids. Per the original data handling: By means of reference gene primer amplification, nucleated cell counts were estimated. Clones were sequenced by immunoSEQ multiplex PCR, and TCRdb holds only the in-frame ones, with some missing. That table gives V, J and clone size, and the DNA gave D and trimming. The sample includes fewer than 150,000 clones, approximately 81% of them seen just once. Source material: peripheral blood. This chain joins TRBV24-1 and TRBJ2-7; 7 bases agree with TRBD1. The TCR was taken from a man aged 35-49 years with acute or convalescent COVID-19. CDR3 DNA: TGTGCCACCAGTGAGGGGACAGCGACCTACGAGCAGTACTTC. Translation: CATSEGTATYEQYF.